The clone carrying this T cell receptor beta chain was counted once. Antigen unknown. The data are from a study of cytomegalovirus exposure and HLA in healthy donors. Clones were sequenced by immunoSEQ multiplex PCR, and TCRdb holds only the in-frame ones, with some missing. The sample contains roughly 180,000 clones, over 65% of which appear only once. Study results and limitations: Cytomegalovirus association was listed for 164 TCR beta chains. Accounts indicate the classifier identified cytomegalovirus status with strong specificity and sensitivity.

V was pared by 4 bases and J by 4 bases, with 9 bases of the junction left unmatched. The germline V gene encodes CDR1 SGDLS and CDR2 YYNGEE. The CDR3 totals 15 residues. The donors were members of the validation cohort, which comprised more than 90 subjects and was separate from the first cohort of more than 500 subjects. The TCR was taken from a young man in good health and CMV-seropositive. Sequences were obtained from PBMCs. The rearrangement uses TRBV9 and TRBJ2-3; 7 bases map to TRBD2. The CDR3 is CASSPQGGSADTQYF. In DNA form, the CDR3 reads TGTGCCAGCAGCCCTCAGGGAGGGAGTGCAGATACGCAGTATTTT.